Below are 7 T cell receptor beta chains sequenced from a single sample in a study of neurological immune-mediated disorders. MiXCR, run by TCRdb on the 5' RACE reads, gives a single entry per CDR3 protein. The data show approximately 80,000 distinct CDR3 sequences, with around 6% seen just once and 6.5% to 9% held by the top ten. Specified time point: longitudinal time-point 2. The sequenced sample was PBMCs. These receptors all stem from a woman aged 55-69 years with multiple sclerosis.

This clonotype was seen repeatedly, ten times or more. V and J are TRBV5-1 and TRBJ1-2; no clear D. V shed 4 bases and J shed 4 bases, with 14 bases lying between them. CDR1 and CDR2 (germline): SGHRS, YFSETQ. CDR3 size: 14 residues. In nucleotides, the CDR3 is TGCGCCAGCAGCCAACTTCTCCCCGGCTATGGCTACACCTTC. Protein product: CASSQLLPGYGYTF.

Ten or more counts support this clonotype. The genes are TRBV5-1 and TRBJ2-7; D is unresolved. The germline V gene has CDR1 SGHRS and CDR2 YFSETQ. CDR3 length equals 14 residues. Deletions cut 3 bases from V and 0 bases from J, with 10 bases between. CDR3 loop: CASSSGSSSYEQYF. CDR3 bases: TGCGCCAGCAGCTCCGGATCGAGCTCCTACGAGCAGTACTTC.

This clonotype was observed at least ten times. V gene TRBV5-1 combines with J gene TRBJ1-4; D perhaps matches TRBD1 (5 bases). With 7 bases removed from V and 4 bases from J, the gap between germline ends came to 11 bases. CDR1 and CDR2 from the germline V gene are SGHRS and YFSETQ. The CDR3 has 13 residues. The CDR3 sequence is CASHRDGNEKLFF. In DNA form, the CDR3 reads TGCGCCAGCCACCGGGACGGTAATGAAAAACTGTTTTTT.

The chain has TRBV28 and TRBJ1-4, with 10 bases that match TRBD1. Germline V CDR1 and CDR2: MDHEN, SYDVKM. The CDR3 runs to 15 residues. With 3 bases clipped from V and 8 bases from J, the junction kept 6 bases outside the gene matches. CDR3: CASSFTTGGLEKLFF. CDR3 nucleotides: TGTGCCAGCAGTTTCACGACAGGGGGCTTAGAAAAACTGTTTTTT.

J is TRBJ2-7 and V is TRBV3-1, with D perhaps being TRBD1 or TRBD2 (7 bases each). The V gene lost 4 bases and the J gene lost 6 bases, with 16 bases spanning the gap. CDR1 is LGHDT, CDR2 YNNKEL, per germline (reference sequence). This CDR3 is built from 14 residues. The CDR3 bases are TGTGCCAGCAGCCGGGGAGGGGGCTTAGGCGAGCAGTACTTC. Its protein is CASSRGGGLGEQYF.

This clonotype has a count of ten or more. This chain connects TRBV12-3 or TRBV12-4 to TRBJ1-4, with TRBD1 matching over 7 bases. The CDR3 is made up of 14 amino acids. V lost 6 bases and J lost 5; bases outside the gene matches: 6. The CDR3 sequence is CASRDREENEKLFF. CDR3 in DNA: TGTGCCAGCAGAGACAGGGAGGAAAATGAAAAACTGTTTTTT.

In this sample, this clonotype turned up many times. CDR3 in DNA: TGTGCCACCAGAGGAGGGACGGTGAACACTGAAGCTTTCTTT. Translation: CATRGGTVNTEAFF. The chain employs TRBV24-1 and TRBJ1-1; TRBD1 is a possible D gene (5 bases). This CDR3 comprises 14 residues. Germline CDR1 reads KGHDR; CDR2 reads SFDVKD. The ends were cut back, 7 bases at V and 0 bases at J, with 11 bases in the middle.